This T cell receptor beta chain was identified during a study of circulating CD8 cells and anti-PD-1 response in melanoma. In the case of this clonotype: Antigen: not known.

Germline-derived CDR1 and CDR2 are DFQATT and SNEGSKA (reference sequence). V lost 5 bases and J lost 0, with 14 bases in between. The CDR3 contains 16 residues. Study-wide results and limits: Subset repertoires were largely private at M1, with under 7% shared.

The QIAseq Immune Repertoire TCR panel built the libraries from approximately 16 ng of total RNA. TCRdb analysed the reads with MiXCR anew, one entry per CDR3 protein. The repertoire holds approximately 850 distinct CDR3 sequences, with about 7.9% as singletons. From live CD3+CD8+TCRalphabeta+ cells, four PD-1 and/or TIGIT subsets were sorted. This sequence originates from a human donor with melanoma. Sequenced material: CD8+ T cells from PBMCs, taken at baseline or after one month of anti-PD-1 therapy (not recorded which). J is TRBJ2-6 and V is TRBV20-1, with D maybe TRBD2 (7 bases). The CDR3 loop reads CSALEGGASGANVLTF. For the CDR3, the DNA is TGCAGTGCTTTGGAAGGGGGGGCCTCTGGGGCCAACGTCCTGACTTTC.